These 31 T cell receptor beta chains originate from one sample sequenced in a study of radiation and T cells in renal cell carcinoma. The sample's time point: baseline pretreatment blood. Sample treatment: 15 Gy SBRT to primary tumor, nephrectomy 4 weeks later. Repertoires were generated with immunoSEQ multiplex PCR, while TCRdb's copy carries only in-frame clones and drops some. The sample contains about 130,000 clones, about 88% of which appear only once. The sample consisted of blood, taken from a patient whose treatment included radiotherapy and nephrectomy. These receptors originate from a woman between 50 and 59 years old with renal cell carcinoma.

The genes are TRBV19 and TRBJ2-3; 9 bases line up with TRBD2. After removal of 1 base from V and 4 bases from J, the junction contained 3 bases not matched to a gene. Germline V gene data show CDR1 as LNHDA and CDR2 as SQIVND (reference sequence). CDR3 length: 15 amino acids. The CDR3 sequence is CASSIGSGGADTQYF. The CDR3 DNA reads TGTGCCAGTAGTATAGGTAGCGGGGGCGCAGATACGCAGTATTTT.

The chain employs TRBV6-6 and TRBJ2-1; D is unclear. CDR3 length: 14 residues. Germline lookup yields CDR1 MNHNY and CDR2 SVGAGI (reference sequence). Trimming took 2 bases from V and 5 from J, leaving 10 bases between them. CDR3 region: CASSYPDQDNEQFF. CDR3 DNA sequence: TGTGCCAGCAGTTACCCCGACCAGGACAATGAGCAGTTCTTC.

The rearrangement joins TRBV18 to TRBJ1-4; 8 nucleotides align to TRBD1. CDR3 length equals 14 residues. The V and J ends lost 6 bases and 15 bases, in that order; junction bases with no gene match: 15. Germline V gene lookup returns CDR1 KGHSH and CDR2 LQKENI. The CDR3 DNA follows: TGTGCCAGCTCCTCACCCCCTTCGACAGGGGTATTGTTTTTT. Amino acids: CASSSPPSTGVLFF. Full variable domain (remainder filled in from reference TRBV18 and TRBJ1-4): NAGVMQNPRHLVRRRGQEARLRCSPMKGHSHVYWYRQLPEEGLKFMVYLQKENIIDESGMPKERFSAEFPKEGPSILRIQQVVRGDSAAYFCASSSPPSTGVLFFGSGTQLSVL.

CDR3: CASSAVAETQYF. The DNA for the CDR3 is TGTGCCAGCAGTGCGGTAGCTGAGACCCAGTACTTC. The chain carries TRBV6-1 and TRBJ2-5; D not certain. The germline CDR1 and CDR2 sequences are MNHNS and SASEGT. The V gene lost 4 bases and the J gene lost 5 bases, with 8 bases spanning the gap. The length of the CDR3 is 12 residues.

The chain uses TRBV2 and TRBJ2-7; D possibly corresponds to TRBD1 (7 bases). The V and J ends lost 6 bases and 4 bases respectively, with 13 bases between them. The CDR3 is 13 residues long. CDR1 is SNHLY and CDR2 is FYNNEI in the germline V gene. As DNA, the CDR3 is TGTGCCAGCAGGCGGGACAGCCTTTACGAGCAGTACTTC. Its protein is CASRRDSLYEQYF.

V is TRBV18 and J is TRBJ2-1, with D perhaps TRBD1 (5 bases). V gave up 5 bases and J gave up 3 bases, with 14 bases separating them. CDR3 length: 15 residues. Germline loops: CDR1 KGHSH, CDR2 LQKENI. The CDR3 loop reads CASSRGQTYYNEQFF. DNA for the CDR3: TGTGCCAGCTCAAGGGGTCAGACATACTACAATGAGCAGTTCTTC.

The chain has TRBV11-3 and TRBJ2-7, with TRBD1 as a possible D gene (6 bases). This CDR3 has 13 residues. Germline V gene sequence: CDR1 SGHNT, CDR2 YENEEA. V lost 5 bases to trimming and J lost 2 bases, with 10 bases between them. CDR3 DNA sequence: TGTGCCAGCAGCCCCAGGGACACCTACGAGCAGTACTTC. Its protein product is CASSPRDTYEQYF.

This clone was detected only a few times. The chain links TRBV5-1 to TRBJ1-2; D possibly corresponds to TRBD1 (6 bases). Trimming cost V 3 bases and J 3 bases, with 15 bases left between them. The CDR3 length is 15 residues. Germline V gene sequence: CDR1 SGHRS, CDR2 YFSETQ. CDR3 in DNA: TGCGCCAGCAGCTCCGTACAGGGAAGTGACTATGGCTACACCTTC. Translation gives CASSSVQGSDYGYTF.

V usage is TRBV5-5 and J usage is TRBJ1-1, with a tentative D call TRBD1 (5 bases). CDR1 is SGHKS, CDR2 YYEKEE, per germline (reference sequence). This CDR3 comprises 16 residues. The V end was cut by 0 bases, the J end by 0 bases, with 12 bases between. The CDR3 coding sequence is TGTGCCAGCAGCTTGGTAGGTGGCAGGGTGAACACTGAAGCTTTCTTT. It yields the protein CASSLVGGRVNTEAFF. Together with reference TRBV5-5 and TRBJ1-1, the CDR3 gives the full variable domain: DAGVTQSPTHLIKTRGQQVTLRCSPISGHKSVSWYQQVLGQGPQFIFQYYEKEERGRGNFPDRFSARQFPNYSSELNVNALLLGDSALYLCASSLVGGRVNTEAFFGQGTRLTVV.

The chain carries TRBV6-6 and TRBJ2-3; possible D gene TRBD1, 6 bases. Germline V gives CDR1 MNHNY, CDR2 SVGAGI (reference sequence). The V and J ends lost 6 bases and 3 bases respectively, with 10 bases between them. The CDR3 is 13 amino acids. CDR3 DNA sequence: TGTGCCAGCAGCCCAGGGACAACAGATACGCAGTATTTT. Its translation is CASSPGTTDTQYF.

CDR3 in DNA: TGTGCCAGCAGCTCCAGCGGGGGGGTTTTCTTT. It encodes CASSSSGGVFF. V usage is TRBV5-5 and J usage is TRBJ1-1; weak D call: TRBD1 (5 bases). V dropped 3 bases and J dropped 13 bases, with 13 bases sitting between them. This CDR3 is 11 amino acids long. Germline assignment: CDR1 SGHKS and CDR2 YYEKEE (reference sequence). The full variable domain, in which reference TRBV5-5 and TRBJ1-1 provide the parts outside the CDR3, is DAGVTQSPTHLIKTRGQQVTLRCSPISGHKSVSWYQQVLGQGPQFIFQYYEKEERGRGNFPDRFSARQFPNYSSELNVNALLLGDSALYLCASSSSGGVFFGQGTRLTVV.

The chain links TRBV4-1 to TRBJ2-1, with 7 bases aligning to TRBD2. CDR3 length: 16 amino acids. Germline CDR1 is MGHRA and CDR2 is YSYEKL. Trimming removed 1 base from V and 0 bases from J; junction bases left unmatched: 3. CDR3: CASSQGLAVSYNEQFF. CDR3 DNA: TGCGCCAGCAGCCAAGGTCTAGCGGTCTCCTACAATGAGCAGTTCTTC.

The V and J genes are TRBV5-1 and TRBJ2-3, with D tentatively TRBD2 (6 bases). The CDR3 consists of 16 residues. With 5 bases removed from V and 2 bases from J, the gap between germline ends came to 18 bases. Germline V lookup: CDR1 SGHRS, CDR2 YFSETQ. The CDR3 sequence is CASREGQDRLTDTQYF. The CDR3 nucleotides read TGCGCCAGCAGGGAGGGGCAGGACCGACTCACAGATACGCAGTATTTT.

J is TRBJ1-2 and V is TRBV2; D not resolved. The length of the CDR3 is 14 residues. Germline V CDR1 and CDR2: SNHLY, FYNNEI. V was shortened by 2 bases and J by 5 bases, with 12 bases between the two germline ends. CDR3 nucleotide sequence: TGTGCCAGCAGTGAACTTGGGCCTTTATATGGCTACACCTTC. This sequence encodes CASSELGPLYGYTF.

The V call is TRBV20-1, the J call TRBJ1-3; D uncertain. The CDR3 length is 11 residues. The ends were cut back, 6 bases at V and 4 bases at J, with 7 bases in the middle. Germline loops: CDR1 DFQATT, CDR2 SNEGSKA (reference sequence). CDR3 bases: TGCAGTGCCCCTAGGGGAAACACCATATATTTT. Its translation is CSAPRGNTIYF.

The V gene is TRBV4-1, the J gene TRBJ2-1; TRBD2 is a possible D gene (6 bases). CDR1 is MGHRA, CDR2 YSYEKL, per germline. Deletions cut 1 base from V and 0 bases from J, with 10 bases between. CDR3 length: 16 amino acids. CDR3 DNA: TGCGCCAGCAGCCAAGGCGGGACCAACTCCTACAATGAGCAGTTCTTC. It is translated as CASSQGGTNSYNEQFF.

The chain employs TRBV4-1 and TRBJ1-3; possibly TRBD1 for D (6 bases). The CDR3 is 15 amino acids. The V end was cut by 4 bases, the J end by 0 bases, with 10 bases between. CDR1 MGHRA and CDR2 YSYEKL come from the germline V gene. CDR3 residues: CASSPGQFSGNTIYF. Here the CDR3 DNA reads TGCGCCAGCAGCCCCGGACAGTTCTCTGGAAACACCATATATTTT.

This clone was found a few times. V and J are TRBV19 and TRBJ1-2; the D gene is possibly TRBD1 (5 bases). V was shortened by 11 bases and J by 0 bases, with 10 bases between the two germline ends. The CDR3 has 12 residues. CDR1 LNHDA and CDR2 SQIVND come from the germline V gene (reference sequence). The CDR3 here is CAVQAPNYGYTF. CDR3 in DNA: TGTGCCGTACAGGCCCCTAACTATGGCTACACCTTC.

The chain recombines TRBV5-1 with TRBJ2-3; 8 nucleotides agree with TRBD2. Losses at the gene ends were 5 bases for V and 2 bases for J; bases not matched to a gene: 10. The CDR3 totals 16 residues. In germline, CDR1 is SGHRS, CDR2 YFSETQ. The DNA of the CDR3 is TGCGCCAGCAGGCCTCGCGCGGGGGGTCCCACAGATACGCAGTATTTT. The encoded protein is CASRPRAGGPTDTQYF.

This sequence joins TRBV6-5 and TRBJ1-1; no reliable D call. The CDR3 has 14 residues. Per germline, CDR1 MNHEY and CDR2 SVGAGI. V was trimmed by 0 bases and J by 4 bases, leaving 9 bases between them. The CDR3 protein is CASSYSEGFTEAFF. The CDR3 nucleotides read TGTGCCAGCAGTTACTCGGAGGGCTTCACTGAAGCTTTCTTT.

The chain links TRBV5-8 to TRBJ1-1; a weak D match, TRBD1 (6 bases). This CDR3 contains 13 residues. V dropped 2 bases and J dropped 7 bases, with 12 bases sitting between them. CDR1 is SGHTS and CDR2 is YDEGEE in the germline V gene. CDR3 in amino acids: CASSFARGFEAFF. The CDR3 DNA reads as TGTGCCAGCAGCTTTGCCAGGGGATTTGAAGCTTTCTTT.

The V gene is TRBV9, the J gene TRBJ1-2; 8 bases match TRBD1. The CDR3 length is 15 residues. V lost 2 bases, J lost 8 bases, and 11 bases stayed unmatched. Per the germline V gene, CDR1 is SGDLS and CDR2 is YYNGEE. CDR3 sequence reads: CASSVGGSGGQGYTF. CDR3 bases: TGTGCCAGCAGCGTGGGTGGGTCAGGGGGCCAAGGCTACACCTTC.

V usage is TRBV18 and J usage is TRBJ2-7; TRBD1 matches 8 bases. The J segment lost 5 bases and the V segment lost 3 bases, leaving 3 bases of the junction unmatched. Per germline, CDR1 KGHSH and CDR2 LQKENI. The CDR3 runs 13 residues. CDR3 in amino acids: CASSPGTGDEQYF. The CDR3 DNA follows: TGTGCCAGCTCACCCGGGACAGGAGACGAGCAGTACTTC.

V gene TRBV5-1 combines with J gene TRBJ2-3; D unresolved. V dropped 4 bases and J dropped 0 bases, with 9 bases sitting between them. The germline CDR1 and CDR2 sequences are SGHRS and YFSETQ. The CDR3 spans 14 residues. The CDR3 loop reads CASSVQVSTDTQYF. CDR3 DNA sequence: TGCGCCAGCAGCGTGCAGGTGAGCACAGATACGCAGTATTTT.

The CDR3 DNA reads TGTGCCAGCAGTGAAGGGGGGGCAGGGAAAGAGACCCAGTACTTC. It encodes CASSEGGAGKETQYF. V and J are TRBV2 and TRBJ2-5, with D perhaps TRBD1 or TRBD2 (6 bases each). The V gene's germline CDR1 is SNHLY and CDR2 FYNNEI. This CDR3 is built from 15 residues. Trimming stripped 1 base from V and 3 bases from J, with 12 bases between.

This chain links TRBV7-6 with TRBJ1-1; D remains unclear. This CDR3 is 16 amino acids long. Germline V lookup: CDR1 SGHVS, CDR2 FNYEAQ. Trimming shortened V by 0 bases and J by 0 bases, and 11 bases separated the two germline ends. Here the CDR3 reads CASSLATSLVNTEAFF. DNA of the CDR3: TGTGCCAGCAGCTTAGCGACAAGCTTAGTGAACACTGAAGCTTTCTTT.

In its sample, this clone was seen once. The chain links TRBV6-5 to TRBJ2-6; D unclear. CDR3 length: 14 residues. The germline gives CDR1 MNHEY, CDR2 SVGAGI. V lost 6 bases to trimming and J lost 0 bases, with 6 bases between them. CDR3 amino acids: CASSYSSGANVLTF. CDR3 DNA: TGTGCCAGCAGCTACAGCTCTGGGGCCAACGTCCTGACTTTC.

This chain connects TRBV2 to TRBJ1-6; D gene uncertain. Germline assignment: CDR1 SNHLY and CDR2 FYNNEI. V was shortened by 3 bases and J by 7 bases, with 13 bases between the two germline ends. CDR3 length: 15 amino acids. CDR3 loop: CASSESDGTNSPLHF. The CDR3 DNA reads TGTGCCAGCAGTGAGAGTGACGGAACAAATTCACCCCTCCACTTT.

The chain couples TRBV2 to TRBJ1-5; no firm D call. V lost 3 bases, J lost 3 bases, and 12 bases lay in between. CDR1 and CDR2 (germline): SNHLY, FYNNEI. This CDR3 has 15 amino acids. The CDR3 loop is CASSEIEAYNQPQHF. CDR3 sequence (DNA): TGTGCCAGCAGTGAGATTGAGGCTTACAATCAGCCCCAGCATTTT.

The chain employs TRBV2 and TRBJ1-1; a weak D match, TRBD1 (5 bases). The germline CDR1 and CDR2 sequences are SNHLY and FYNNEI. CDR3 length: 13 amino acids. Trimming removed 11 bases at V and 3 bases at J, with 16 bases between. CDR3 protein: CAGWGGVDTEAFF. The CDR3 DNA reads TGTGCCGGATGGGGGGGGGTGGACACTGAAGCTTTCTTT.

Written as DNA, the CDR3 is TGCGCCAGCAGCCAAGGGATGGGGGAGGGCTTCGATACGCAGTATTTT. Translation gives CASSQGMGEGFDTQYF. This chain joins TRBV4-1 and TRBJ2-3; 7 bases fit TRBD2. V shed 1 base and J 6 bases; nucleotides not matched to a gene: 10. Germline CDR1 reads MGHRA; CDR2 reads YSYEKL. The CDR3 has 16 residues.